Described below is a single T cell receptor (beta chain) sequence and its context. The entry originates in a study of T cells expressing NK-cell markers. TCRdb re-called the 5' RACE reads; one entry per CDR3 protein, DNA not given. The sample table includes under 600,000 distinct CDR3 sequences. This CDR3 spans 15 amino acids. Germline lookup yields CDR1 DFQATT and CDR2 SNEGSKA (reference sequence). The chain combines TRBV20-1 with TRBJ2-5; no DNA is available, so the TRBD2 call from TCRdb remains unchecked. This sequence originates from a woman aged 45 to 65 in good health. The sample consisted of blood T cells: a sorted CD56 or NKG2C T cell subset, CD4+ or CD8+ T cells, or bulk PBMC T cells (not recorded which). CDR3 sequence: CSASQTSGRKETQYF.